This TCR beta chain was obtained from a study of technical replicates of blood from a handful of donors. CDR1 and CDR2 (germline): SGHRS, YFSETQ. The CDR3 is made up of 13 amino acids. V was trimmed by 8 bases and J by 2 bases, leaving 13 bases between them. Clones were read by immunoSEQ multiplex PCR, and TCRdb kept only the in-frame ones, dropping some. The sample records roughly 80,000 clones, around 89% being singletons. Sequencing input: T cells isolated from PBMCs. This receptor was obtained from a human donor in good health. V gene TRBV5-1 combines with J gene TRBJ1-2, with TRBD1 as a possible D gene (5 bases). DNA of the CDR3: TGCGCCAGACACTTCAGGGTGAACTATGGCTACACCTTC. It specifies CARHFRVNYGYTF.